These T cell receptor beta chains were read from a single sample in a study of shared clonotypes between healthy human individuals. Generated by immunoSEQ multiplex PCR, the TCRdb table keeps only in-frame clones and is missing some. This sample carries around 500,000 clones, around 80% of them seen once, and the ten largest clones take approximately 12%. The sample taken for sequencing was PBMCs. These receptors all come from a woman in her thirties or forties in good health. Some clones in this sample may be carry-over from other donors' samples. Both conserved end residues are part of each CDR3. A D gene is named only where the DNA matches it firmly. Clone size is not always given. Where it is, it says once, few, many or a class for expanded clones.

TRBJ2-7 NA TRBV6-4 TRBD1 CASSASAGTGIYEQYF TGTGCCAGCAGTGCCTCTGCCGGGACAGGGATCTACGAGCAGTACTTC
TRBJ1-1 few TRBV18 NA CASSGGYLDTEAFF TGTGCCAGCTCAGGAGGGTATCTGGACACTGAAGCTTTCTTT
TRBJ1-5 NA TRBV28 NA CASSSDRDGNWAQHF TGTGCCAGCAGTTCAGACCGGGATGGAAATTGGGCCCAGCATTTT
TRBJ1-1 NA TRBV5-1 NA CASSGFRGTEAFF TGCGCCAGCTCAGGGTTTCGGGGCACTGAAGCTTTCTTT
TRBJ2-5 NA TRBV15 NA CATSKAVETQYF TGTGCCACCAGCAAGGCCGTGGAGACCCAGTACTTC
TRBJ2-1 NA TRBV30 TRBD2 CAWQGLAAYNEQFF TGTGCCTGGCAGGGACTAGCGGCATACAATGAGCAGTTCTTC
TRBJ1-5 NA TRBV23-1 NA CASSHYRGSGIGPQHF TGCGCCAGCAGTCATTACCGGGGCAGTGGGATAGGGCCCCAGCATTTT
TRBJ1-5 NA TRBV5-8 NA CASSLAWAGYSNQPQHF TGTGCCAGCAGCTTGGCCTGGGCAGGTTATAGCAATCAGCCCCAGCATTTT
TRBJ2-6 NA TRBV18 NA CASSPGHFVLGANVLTF TGTGCCAGCTCACCGGGACACTTTGTTCTGGGGGCCAACGTCCTGACTTTC
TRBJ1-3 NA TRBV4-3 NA CASSRRWGVRGRENTIYF TGCGCCAGCAGCCGGAGATGGGGGGTGCGGGGTAGAGAAAACACCATATATTTT
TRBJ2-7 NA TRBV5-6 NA CASSLGQAEQYF TGTGCCAGCAGCTTGGGTCAAGCCGAGCAGTACTTC
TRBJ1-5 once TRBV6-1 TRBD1 CASRQGHQPQHF TGTGCCAGCAGACAGGGGCATCAGCCCCAGCATTTT
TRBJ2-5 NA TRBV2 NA CASSALQETQYF TGTGCCAGCAGTGCCCTCCAAGAGACCCAGTACTTC
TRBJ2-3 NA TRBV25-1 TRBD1 CASTLGQGTDTQYF TGTGCCAGCACCCTCGGACAGGGTACAGATACGCAGTATTTT
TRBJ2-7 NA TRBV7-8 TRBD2 CASSLALAGDEQYF TGTGCCAGCAGCTTAGCACTAGCGGGAGACGAGCAGTACTTC
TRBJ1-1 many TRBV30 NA CAWILRRSTEAFF TGTGCCTGGATATTGCGGCGGAGCACTGAAGCTTTCTTT
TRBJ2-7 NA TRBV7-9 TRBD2 CASSPAGGLAHSYEQYF TGTGCCAGCAGCCCAGCAGGTGGACTAGCGCACTCCTACGAGCAGTACTTC
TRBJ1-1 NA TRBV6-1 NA CASSEALLGRGAEAFF TGTGCCAGCAGTGAAGCGCTTTTGGGGAGGGGCGCTGAAGCTTTCTTT
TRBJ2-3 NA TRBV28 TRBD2 CASSPPSGVVGTDTQYF TGTGCCAGCAGTCCCCCTAGCGGGGTCGTGGGCACAGATACGCAGTATTTT
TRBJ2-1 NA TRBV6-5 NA CASSRGDEEQFF TGTGCCAGCAGTAGGGGTGACGAGGAGCAGTTCTTC
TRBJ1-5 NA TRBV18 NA CASSPASNQPQHF TGTGCCAGCTCACCAGCAAGCAATCAGCCCCAGCATTTT
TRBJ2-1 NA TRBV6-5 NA CASRRNPYNEQFF TGTGCCAGCAGGCGGAATCCTTACAATGAGCAGTTCTTC
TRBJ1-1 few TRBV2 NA CASSTVGATEAFF TGTGCCAGCAGTACCGTAGGGGCCACTGAAGCTTTCTTT
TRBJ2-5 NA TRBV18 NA CASSPYQETQYF TGTGCCAGCTCTCCGTACCAAGAGACCCAGTACTTC
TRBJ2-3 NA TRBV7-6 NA CASSLSGQYDTDTQYF TGTGCCAGCAGCTTGTCCGGACAGTACGACACAGATACGCAGTATTTT
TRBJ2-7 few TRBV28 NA CASSLLGADEQYF TGTGCCAGCAGTTTACTGGGGGCTGACGAGCAGTACTTC
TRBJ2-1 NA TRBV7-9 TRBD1 CASSLASGTGGYNEQFF TGTGCCAGCAGCTTAGCATCGGGGACAGGGGGATACAATGAGCAGTTCTTC
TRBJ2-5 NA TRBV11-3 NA CASSLGEREQETQYF TGTGCCAGCAGCTTGGGTGAGAGGGAACAAGAGACCCAGTACTTC
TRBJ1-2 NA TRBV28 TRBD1 CASRGTARRGYTF TGTGCCAGCAGGGGGACAGCCCGTAGGGGCTACACCTTC
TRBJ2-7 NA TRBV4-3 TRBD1 CASSQDGGQANYEQYF TGCGCCAGCAGCCAAGATGGGGGACAGGCGAACTACGAGCAGTACTTC
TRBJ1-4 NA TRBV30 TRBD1 CAWSERQGLNEKLFF TGTGCCTGGAGTGAAAGACAGGGACTAAATGAAAAACTGTTTTTT
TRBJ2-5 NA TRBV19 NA CASSIQGAGVETQYF TGTGCCAGTAGTATACAGGGTGCCGGGGTGGAGACCCAGTACTTC
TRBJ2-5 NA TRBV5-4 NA CASTSRQEETQYF TGTGCCAGCACCTCCCGGCAGGAGGAGACCCAGTACTTC
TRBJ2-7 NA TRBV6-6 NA CASSYETSRHF TGTGCCAGCAGTTACGAGACTAGTCGACACTTC
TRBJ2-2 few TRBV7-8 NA CASSSGVGTGELFF TGTGCCAGCAGCTCGGGAGTAGGCACCGGGGAGCTGTTTTTT
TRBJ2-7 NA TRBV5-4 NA CASSQVGGYEQYF TGCGCCAGCAGCCAAGTAGGTGGCTACGAGCAGTACTTC
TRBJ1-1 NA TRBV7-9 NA CASSLGLGGTEAFF TGTGCCAGCAGCTTAGGTCTGGGGGGCACTGAAGCTTTCTTT